This is a list of T cell receptor beta chains from one sample in a study of chemoradiotherapy in HPV16-positive cancers. TCRdb's table, derived via immunoSEQ multiplex PCR, lists solely in-frame clones and lacks some. The table has roughly 20,000 clones, approximately 80% seen once. This specimen consisted of blood, obtained from a patient who underwent chemoradiotherapy. The receptors originated from a human donor with HPV-associated anogenital cancer. CDR3s include the opening cysteine and the closing phenylalanine or tryptophan.

TRBV5-6,CASSLYIQPQDSPLHF
TRBV11-2,CASSAWTGGAWGNTIYF
TRBV2,CASFQDPNTEAFF
TRBV7-9,CASSSTSFEQFF
TRBV27,CASSLGWGATQPQHF
TRBV7-3,CASSSSGTPNTEAFF
TRBV28,CASSIGVLAGENNEQFF
TRBV6-5,CASSWYNSPLHF
TRBV5-1,CASSLAWQGAYEQFF
TRBV11-1,CASSFPREPYEQYF
TRBV10-2,CASTLEGAGSPLHF
TRBV19,CASSPHPLSYEQYF
TRBV11-2,CASSPRGTSLAKNIQYF
TRBV6-1,CASSEPNGRTNTEAFF
TRBV11-3,CASSATGINSPLHF
TRBV6-5,CASSLSPGQGIYEQYF
TRBV19,CASSIAEGPANYGYTF
TRBV10-3,CAARDYGYTF
TRBV5-1,CASSLATDNTEAFF
TRBV2,CASSEGASTEAFF
TRBV2,CASNRLEVPYADTQYF
TRBV28,CASSLGQPGNTIYF
TRBV6-6,CASSYSGTLNTEAFF
TRBV7-9,CASSISSGGVGNEQFF
TRBV29-1,CSVRTEGGAGYTF
TRBV21-1,CASSLPRDRGNTEAFF
TRBV18,CASSPGEGTDTQYF
TRBV6-5,CASSRTKNTEAFF
TRBV7-2,CASSPHGERGDEQYF
TRBV7-3,CASSPTGTDDEKLFF
TRBV7-9,CASRPSGGGNGYTF
TRBV9,CASSVGVSGGAVETQYF
TRBV7-2,CASSLNSQETQYF
TRBV6-1,CASTQAASMNTEAFF
TRBV19,CASRVTGGPNQPQHF
TRBV18,CASSPLADREQYF
TRBV15,CATSRESRANTGELFF
TRBV19,CASSMGNAGDQPQHF
TRBV29-1,CSVDSGLDGYTF
TRBV5-6,CASSSNRGYEQYF
TRBV9,CASSPGLTSYEQYF
TRBV18,CATLPRQDTEAFF
TRBV5-1,CASSLGEPTWGTQYF
TRBV6-5,CASSYRGENTEAFF